These T cell receptor beta chains were read from a single sample in a study of technical replicates of blood from several donors. Profiling relied on immunoSEQ multiplex PCR, and the TCRdb table lists in-frame clones only, not all of them. The data hold tens of thousands of clones, with 95% to 98% observed a single time. Sequencing input: T cells isolated from PBMCs. The receptors shown here come from a human donor in good health. Both conserved end residues are part of each CDR3. The D gene is left open where the match is weak. Rows may omit the clone size; those that give it use once, few, many or a size class.

d_gene,j_gene,v_gene,abundance,CDR3nt,CDR3aa
-,TRBJ2-7,TRBV10-3,-,TGTGCCATCAGTGGAGACAGCTCCTACGAGCAGTACTTC,CAISGDSSYEQYF
TRBD1,TRBJ2-7,TRBV19,-,TGTGCCAGTAGTAACAGGGGGAGAACCTACGAGCAGTACTTC,CASSNRGRTYEQYF
TRBD2,TRBJ2-5,TRBV12-5,-,TGTGCTAGTCTTACACCGGGACTAGCGGGAGGAGAGGCCCAAGAGACCCAGTACTTC,CASLTPGLAGGEAQETQYF
TRBD1,TRBJ2-7,TRBV6-1,-,TGTGCCGTCCGGGACAGGGGAAGGTACGAGCAGTACTTC,CAVRDRGRYEQYF
-,TRBJ1-5,TRBV19,-,TGTGCCAGTAGTAATTCGGCAGGGGAGAATCAGCCCCAGCATTTT,CASSNSAGENQPQHF
TRBD2,TRBJ2-5,TRBV29-1,few,TGCAGCGTTACAGGGACTAGCGGGAGGGCCTGGGAAGAGACCCAGTACTTC,CSVTGTSGRAWEETQYF
-,TRBJ1-2,TRBV19,-,TGTGCCAGTTACGAGCCCGCCTATGGCTACACCTTC,CASYEPAYGYTF
-,TRBJ2-1,TRBV28,-,TGTGCCAGCACCCAGATGGGCAGTTTCTACAATGAGCAGTTCTTC,CASTQMGSFYNEQFF
-,TRBJ1-4,TRBV4-2,-,TGTGCCAGCAGCCAAGAAGTGTTAGCTAATGAAAAACTGTTTTTT,CASSQEVLANEKLFF
TRBD1,TRBJ2-7,TRBV9,-,TGTGCCAGCAGCGTGGGGACAGGGGTCTCCTACGAGCAGTACTTC,CASSVGTGVSYEQYF
-,TRBJ2-2,TRBV11-2,-,TGTGCCAGCAGCCTGGAATTTTGGGGAGATGCGAACACCGGGGAGCTGTTTTTT,CASSLEFWGDANTGELFF
TRBD1,TRBJ2-5,TRBV7-9,-,TGTGCCAGCAGCCCTGGGACAGTCCAAGAGACCCAGTACTTC,CASSPGTVQETQYF
-,TRBJ1-1,TRBV5-5,-,TGTGCCAGCAGCTTGTACTTCGCGGGACCAGAAGCTTTCTTT,CASSLYFAGPEAFF
TRBD2,TRBJ2-3,TRBV6-1,-,TGTGCCAGCAGTAGCGGGGGTTACACAGATACGCAGTATTTT,CASSSGGYTDTQYF
TRBD2,TRBJ2-1,TRBV4-3,-,TGCGCCAGCAGCCAATTAGCGGGGGTTTACAATGAGCAGTTCTTC,CASSQLAGVYNEQFF
-,TRBJ1-1,TRBV7-9,-,TGTGCCAGCAGCTTAAGTGCGGTGAACACTGAAGCTTTCTTT,CASSLSAVNTEAFF
TRBD2,TRBJ2-3,TRBV11-2,-,TGTGCCAGCAGCCGATGGGCTAGCGGGGGTGATACGCAGTATTTT,CASSRWASGGDTQYF
-,TRBJ1-2,TRBV2,-,TGTGCCAGCAGGGCAGGGTCGGATAACTATGGCTACACCTTC,CASRAGSDNYGYTF
TRBD1,TRBJ2-2,TRBV27,-,TGTGCCAGTACCGACTCTACAGGGGCCGGGGAGCTGTTTTTT,CASTDSTGAGELFF
-,TRBJ2-5,TRBV5-6,once,TGTGCCAGCAGCTTGAGCCCCGGGACAAAAGAGACCCAGTACTTC,CASSLSPGTKETQYF
TRBD1,TRBJ1-2,TRBV7-8,-,TGTGCCAGCGGGGACAGCTATGGCTACACCTTC,CASGDSYGYTF
TRBD2,TRBJ2-1,TRBV27,-,TGTGCCAGCAGTTTAGCAGGTAGCGGGACCTACAATGAGCAGTTCTTC,CASSLAGSGTYNEQFF
-,TRBJ2-3,TRBV19,-,TGTGCCAGTAGTGGGCGAAGTCAAGATACGCAGTATTTT,CASSGRSQDTQYF
TRBD2,TRBJ2-3,TRBV29-1,-,TGCAGCGTTGAAGATCAGGGACTAGCGAGACTCACAGATACGCAGTATTTT,CSVEDQGLARLTDTQYF
-,TRBJ1-5,TRBV10-3,-,TGTGCCATCAGTGAGTCTGGGGGCAGTCAGCCCCAGCATTTT,CAISESGGSQPQHF
-,TRBJ2-7,TRBV28,-,TGTGCCAGCAGTTTTCTTGGGCCCTACGAGCAGTACTTC,CASSFLGPYEQYF
-,TRBJ2-1,TRBV30,-,TGTGCCTGGAGCCGCCTACTATCAGCGGGCAATGAGCAGTTCTTC,CAWSRLLSAGNEQFF
TRBD1,TRBJ1-1,TRBV27,-,TGTGCCAGCGGGACAGGGGAGGACACTGAAGCTTTCTTT,CASGTGEDTEAFF
-,TRBJ2-7,TRBV7-8,-,TGTGCCAGCAGCTTATATCCGGTCTACGAGCAGTACTTC,CASSLYPVYEQYF